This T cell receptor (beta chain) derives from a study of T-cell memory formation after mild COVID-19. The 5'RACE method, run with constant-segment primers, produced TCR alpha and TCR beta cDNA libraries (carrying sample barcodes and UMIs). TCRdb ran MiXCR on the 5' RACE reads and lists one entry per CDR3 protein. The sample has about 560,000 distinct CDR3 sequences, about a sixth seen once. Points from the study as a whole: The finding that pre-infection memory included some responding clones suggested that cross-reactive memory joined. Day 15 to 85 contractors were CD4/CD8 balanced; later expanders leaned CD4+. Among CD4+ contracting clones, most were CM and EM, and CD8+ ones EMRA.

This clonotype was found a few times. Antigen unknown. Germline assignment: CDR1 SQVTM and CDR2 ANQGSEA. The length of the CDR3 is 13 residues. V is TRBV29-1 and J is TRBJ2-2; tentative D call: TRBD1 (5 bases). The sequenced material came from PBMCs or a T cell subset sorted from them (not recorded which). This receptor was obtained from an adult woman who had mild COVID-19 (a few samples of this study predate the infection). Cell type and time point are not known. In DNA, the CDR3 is TGCAGTACCAGGGCGGCGAACACCGGGGAGCTGTTTTTT. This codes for CSTRAANTGELFF.